This T cell receptor (beta chain) derives from a study of cytomegalovirus exposure and HLA in healthy donors. Study at large: The approximately 120 validation repertoires, a later analysis reported, used the same platform as the approximately 630 first-cohort repertoires.

Only in-frame clones appear in the TCRdb table, and some are missing; sequencing was by immunoSEQ multiplex PCR. The sample carries roughly 50,000 clones, 93% recorded once. The germline V gene encodes CDR1 SGHRS and CDR2 YFSETQ. Trimming took 5 bases from V and 4 from J, leaving 16 bases between them. CDR3 size: 15 residues. On this clone itself: What it binds is unknown.

Study outcomes and limitations: Most TCR sequences showed up rarely, but some public TCRs showed up in many donors. First-cohort TCR clusters tended to co-occur in the 120 or so validation repertoires, a later analysis found.

Sequenced material: PBMCs. The chain combines TRBV5-1 with TRBJ2-1; a possible D gene is TRBD2 (6 bases). This TCR was recovered from a woman aged 18 to 35 in good health and CMV-seropositive. The DNA of the CDR3 is TGCGCCAGCAGTTTAGGGTCGGGGGAGTACAATGAGCAGTTCTTC. Translated, it gives CASSLGSGEYNEQFF.